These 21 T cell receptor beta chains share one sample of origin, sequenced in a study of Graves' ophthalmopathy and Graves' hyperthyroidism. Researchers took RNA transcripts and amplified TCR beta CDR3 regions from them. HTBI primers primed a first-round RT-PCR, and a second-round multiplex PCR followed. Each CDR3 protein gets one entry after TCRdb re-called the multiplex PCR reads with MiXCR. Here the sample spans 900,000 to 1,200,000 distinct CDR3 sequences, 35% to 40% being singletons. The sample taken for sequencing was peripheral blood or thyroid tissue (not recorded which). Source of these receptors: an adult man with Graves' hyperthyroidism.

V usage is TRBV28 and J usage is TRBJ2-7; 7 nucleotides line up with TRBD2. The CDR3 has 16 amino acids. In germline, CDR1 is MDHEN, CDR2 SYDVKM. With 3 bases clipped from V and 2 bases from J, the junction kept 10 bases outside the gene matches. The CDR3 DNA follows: TGTGCCAGCAGTTTTCTTTCCAGCGGGATTACCTACGAGCAGTACTTC. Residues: CASSFLSSGITYEQYF.

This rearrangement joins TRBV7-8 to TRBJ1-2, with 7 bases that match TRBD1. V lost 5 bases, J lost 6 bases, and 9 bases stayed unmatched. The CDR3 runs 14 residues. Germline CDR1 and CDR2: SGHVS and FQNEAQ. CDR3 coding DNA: TGTGCCAGCAGCGACCCGGGACAGTCGAATGGCTACACCTTC. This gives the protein CASSDPGQSNGYTF. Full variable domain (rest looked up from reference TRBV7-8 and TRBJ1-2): GAGVSQSPRYKVAKRGQDVALRCDPISGHVSLFWYQQALGQGPEFLTYFQNEAQLDKSGLPSDRFFAERPEGSVSTLKIQRTQQEDSAVYLCASSDPGQSNGYTFGSGTRLTVV.

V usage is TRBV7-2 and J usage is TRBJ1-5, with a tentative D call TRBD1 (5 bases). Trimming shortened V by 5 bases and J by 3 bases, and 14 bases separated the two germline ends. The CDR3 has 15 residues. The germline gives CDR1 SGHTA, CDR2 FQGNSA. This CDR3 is CASSLLGQDNQPQHF. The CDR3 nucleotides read TGTGCCAGCAGCCTACTGGGGCAGGACAATCAGCCCCAGCATTTT.

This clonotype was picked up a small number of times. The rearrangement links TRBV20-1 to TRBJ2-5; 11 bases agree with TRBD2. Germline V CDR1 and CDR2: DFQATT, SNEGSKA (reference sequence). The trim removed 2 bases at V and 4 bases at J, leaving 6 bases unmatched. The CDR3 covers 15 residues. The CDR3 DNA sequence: TGCAGTGCTAGATCTAGCGGGAGGTTTTTAGAGACCCAGTACTTC. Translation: CSARSSGRFLETQYF.

The CDR3 DNA is TGTGCCAGCAGCTTAAGAGCTATAGCGCCCCAAGAGACCCAGTACTTC. Amino acid sequence: CASSLRAIAPQETQYF. This chain connects TRBV7-2 to TRBJ2-5, with D possibly TRBD2 on 5 matching bases. This CDR3 is built from 16 residues. Germline-derived CDR1 and CDR2 are SGHTA and FQGNSA. V was cut by 2 bases and J by 1 base, with 14 bases left in between.

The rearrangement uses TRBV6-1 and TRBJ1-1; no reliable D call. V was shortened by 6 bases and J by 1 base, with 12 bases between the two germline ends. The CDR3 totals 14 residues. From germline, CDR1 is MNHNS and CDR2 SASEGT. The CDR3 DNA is TGTGCCAGCAGCGTCGAGGTAGGGAACACTGAAGCTTTCTTT. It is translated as CASSVEVGNTEAFF.

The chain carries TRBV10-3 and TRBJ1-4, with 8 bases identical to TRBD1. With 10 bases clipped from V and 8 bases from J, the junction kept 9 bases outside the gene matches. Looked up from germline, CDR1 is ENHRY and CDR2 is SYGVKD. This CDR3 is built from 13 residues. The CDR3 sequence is CATTPGTGEKLFF. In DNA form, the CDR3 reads TGTGCCACCACCCCCGGGACAGGAGAAAAACTGTTTTTT.

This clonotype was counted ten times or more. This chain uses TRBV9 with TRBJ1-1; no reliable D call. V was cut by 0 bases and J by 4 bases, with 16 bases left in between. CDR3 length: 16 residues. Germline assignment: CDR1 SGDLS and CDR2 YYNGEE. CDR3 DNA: TGTGCCAGCAGCGTAGAAGGTTCGCATCCACCCACTGAAGCTTTCTTT. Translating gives CASSVEGSHPPTEAFF.

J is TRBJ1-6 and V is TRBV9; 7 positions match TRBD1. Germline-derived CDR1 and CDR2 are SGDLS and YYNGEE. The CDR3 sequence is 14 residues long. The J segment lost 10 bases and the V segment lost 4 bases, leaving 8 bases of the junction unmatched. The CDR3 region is CASSPGTAASPLHF. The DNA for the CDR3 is TGTGCCAGCAGCCCCGGGACAGCGGCCTCACCCCTCCACTTT. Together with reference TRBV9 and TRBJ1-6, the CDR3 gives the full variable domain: DSGVTQTPKHLITATGQRVTLRCSPRSGDLSVYWYQQSLDQGLQFLIQYYNGEERAKGNILERFSAQQFPDLHSELNLSSLELGDSALYFCASSPGTAASPLHFGNGTRLTVT.

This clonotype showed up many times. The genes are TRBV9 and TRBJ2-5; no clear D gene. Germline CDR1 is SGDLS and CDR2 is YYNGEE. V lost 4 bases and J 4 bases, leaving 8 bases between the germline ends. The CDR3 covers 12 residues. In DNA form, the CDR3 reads TGTGCCAGCAGCACGACCTCAGAGACCCAGTACTTC. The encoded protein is CASSTTSETQYF.

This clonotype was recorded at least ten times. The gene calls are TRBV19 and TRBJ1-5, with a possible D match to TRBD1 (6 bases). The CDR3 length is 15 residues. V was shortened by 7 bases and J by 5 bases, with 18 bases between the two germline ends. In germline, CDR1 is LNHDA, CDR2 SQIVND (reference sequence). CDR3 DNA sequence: TGTGCCAGTACAATGGACAGCACCGATTATCAGCCCCAGCATTTT. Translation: CASTMDSTDYQPQHF. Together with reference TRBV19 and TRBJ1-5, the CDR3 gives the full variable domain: DGGITQSPKYLFRKEGQNVTLSCEQNLNHDAMYWYRQDPGQGLRLIYYSQIVNDFQKGDIAEGYSVSREKKESFPLTVTSAQKNPTAFYLCASTMDSTDYQPQHFGDGTRLSIL.

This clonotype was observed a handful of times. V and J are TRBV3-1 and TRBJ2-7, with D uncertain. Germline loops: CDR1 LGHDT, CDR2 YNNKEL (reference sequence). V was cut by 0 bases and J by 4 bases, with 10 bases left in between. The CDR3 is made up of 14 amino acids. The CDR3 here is CASSQEARVYEQYF. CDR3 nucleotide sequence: TGTGCCAGCAGCCAAGAGGCCCGTGTATACGAGCAGTACTTC.

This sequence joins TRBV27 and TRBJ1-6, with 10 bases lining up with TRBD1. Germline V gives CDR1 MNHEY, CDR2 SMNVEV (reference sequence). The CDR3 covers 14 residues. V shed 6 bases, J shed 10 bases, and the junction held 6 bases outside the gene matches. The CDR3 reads CASRRDRGGSPLHF. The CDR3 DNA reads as TGTGCCAGCAGGAGGGACAGGGGAGGATCACCCCTCCACTTT.

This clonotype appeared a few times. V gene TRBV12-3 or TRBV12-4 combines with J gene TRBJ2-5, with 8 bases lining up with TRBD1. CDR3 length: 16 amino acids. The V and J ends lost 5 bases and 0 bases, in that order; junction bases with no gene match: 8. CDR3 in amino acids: CASSPPRDRNQETQYF. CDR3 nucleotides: TGTGCCAGCAGTCCACCCCGGGACAGGAACCAAGAGACCCAGTACTTC.

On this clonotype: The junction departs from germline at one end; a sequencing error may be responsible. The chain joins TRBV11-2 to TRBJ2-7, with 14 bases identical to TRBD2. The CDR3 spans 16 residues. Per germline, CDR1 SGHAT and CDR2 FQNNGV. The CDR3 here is CASSPGLAGAEYEQYF. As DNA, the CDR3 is TGCGCCAGCAGCCCGGGACTAGCGGGAGCCGAGTACGAGCAGTACTTC.

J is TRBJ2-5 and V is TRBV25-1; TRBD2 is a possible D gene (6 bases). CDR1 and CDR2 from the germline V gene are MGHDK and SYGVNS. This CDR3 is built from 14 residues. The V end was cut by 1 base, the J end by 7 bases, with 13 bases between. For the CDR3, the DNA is TGTGCCAGCAGTGAATTCGTGGCGGGGTGGACCCAGTACTTC. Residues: CASSEFVAGWTQYF.

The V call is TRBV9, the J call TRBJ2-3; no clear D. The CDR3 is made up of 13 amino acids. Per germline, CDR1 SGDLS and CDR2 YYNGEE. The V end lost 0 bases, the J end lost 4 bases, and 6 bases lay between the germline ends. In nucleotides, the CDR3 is TGTGCCAGCAGCGTAGTTCGCGCAGATACGCAGTATTTT. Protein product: CASSVVRADTQYF.

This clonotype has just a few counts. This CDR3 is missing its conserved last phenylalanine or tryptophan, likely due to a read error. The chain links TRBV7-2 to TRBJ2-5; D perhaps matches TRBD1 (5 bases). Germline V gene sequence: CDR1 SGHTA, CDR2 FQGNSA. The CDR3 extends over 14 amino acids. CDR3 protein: CASSLGYRQETQYL. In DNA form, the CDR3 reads TGCGCCAGCAGCTTGGGGTACAGGCAAGAGACCCAGTACCTC.

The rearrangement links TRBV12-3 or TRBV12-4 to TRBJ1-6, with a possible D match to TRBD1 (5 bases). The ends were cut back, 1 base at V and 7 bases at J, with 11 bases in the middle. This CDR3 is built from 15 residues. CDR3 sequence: CASSLGQAGNSPLHF. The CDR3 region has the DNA TGTGCCAGCAGTTTAGGTCAGGCAGGGAATTCACCCCTCCACTTT.

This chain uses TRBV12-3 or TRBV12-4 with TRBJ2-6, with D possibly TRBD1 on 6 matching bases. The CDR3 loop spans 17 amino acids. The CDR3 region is CASGQGRQSSGANVLTF. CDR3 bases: TGTGCTAGTGGTCAGGGGCGCCAATCCTCTGGGGCCAACGTCCTGACTTTC.

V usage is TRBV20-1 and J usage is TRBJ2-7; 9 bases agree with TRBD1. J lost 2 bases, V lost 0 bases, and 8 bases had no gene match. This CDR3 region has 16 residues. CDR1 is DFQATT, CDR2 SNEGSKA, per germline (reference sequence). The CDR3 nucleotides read TGCAGTGCTAGAGATTTCGGGACAGGGAAAACCTACGAGCAGTACTTC. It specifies CSARDFGTGKTYEQYF.